This record covers a single T cell receptor (beta chain). The authors ran a second PCR of roughly 6 to 12 cycles using a sample-barcoded 5' primer and a J-beta primer mix. The template-switch adaptor was a 5' adaptor with 12 random nucleotides. It tagged each cDNA molecule. TCRdb re-derived calls from the 5' RACE reads in MiXCR, one entry per CDR3 protein. The sample has 1.5 million to 2 million distinct CDR3 sequences; about 50% are singletons. This CDR3 has 13 residues. V shed 5 bases, J shed 4 bases, and the junction held 5 bases outside the gene matches. Germline V gene sequence: CDR1 DFQATT, CDR2 SNEGSKA (reference sequence). The entry originates in a study of blood T cells in healthy people across ages.

The receptor was isolated from a woman in her 40s in good health. The rearrangement links TRBV20-1 to TRBJ2-3; TRBD2 aligns across 8 bases. Source material: blood. CDR3 sequence: CSAPGGAADTQYF. The CDR3 bases are TGCAGTGCTCCCGGGGGGGCGGCAGATACGCAGTATTTT.